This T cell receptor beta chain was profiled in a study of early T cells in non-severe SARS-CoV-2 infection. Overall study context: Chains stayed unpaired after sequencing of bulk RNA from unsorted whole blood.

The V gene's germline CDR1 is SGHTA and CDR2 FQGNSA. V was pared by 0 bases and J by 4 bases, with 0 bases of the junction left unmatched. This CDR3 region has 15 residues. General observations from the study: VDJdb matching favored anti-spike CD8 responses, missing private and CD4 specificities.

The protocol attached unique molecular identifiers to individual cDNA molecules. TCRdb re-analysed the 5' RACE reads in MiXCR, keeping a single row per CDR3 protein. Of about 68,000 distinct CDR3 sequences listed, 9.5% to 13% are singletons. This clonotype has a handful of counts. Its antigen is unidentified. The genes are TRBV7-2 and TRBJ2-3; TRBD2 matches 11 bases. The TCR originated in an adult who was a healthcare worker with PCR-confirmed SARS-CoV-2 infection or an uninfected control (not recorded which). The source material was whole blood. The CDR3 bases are TGTGCCAGCAGCTTAGCTAGCGGGAGGGCAGATACGCAGTATTTT. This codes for CASSLASGRADTQYF.